This entry lists 21 T cell receptor beta chains sequenced from one sample in a study of shared clonotypes between healthy human individuals. TCRdb's table, derived via immunoSEQ multiplex PCR, lists solely in-frame clones and lacks some. Among more than 2,000,000 clones, more than 85% were seen once, and the ten largest hold 0.39%. Sequencing was carried out using naive CD4+ T cells from PBMCs. Subset in this sample: CD45RA+ positively selected. The receptors shown here come from a man aged 18 to 29 in good health. Some clones in this sample may be carry-over from other donors' samples.

This chain uses TRBV5-6 with TRBJ2-3; 10 positions agree with TRBD1. After removal of 2 bases from V and 6 bases from J, the junction contained 6 bases not matched to a gene. Germline loops: CDR1 SGHDT, CDR2 YYEEEE. The CDR3 is 15 residues long. The chain's CDR3 is CASSFGTGASDTQYF. In DNA, the CDR3 is TGTGCCAGCAGCTTTGGGACAGGGGCATCCGATACGCAGTATTTT.

The V call is TRBV14, the J call TRBJ2-5; TRBD2 matches 9 bases. Germline-derived CDR1 and CDR2 are SGHDN and FVKESK. With 0 bases clipped from V and 5 bases from J, the junction kept 19 bases outside the gene matches. The CDR3 totals 20 residues. In DNA, the CDR3 is TGTGCCAGCAGCCAAGATCTCAACAGGGGAGCGCTAGCGGGACCGGAGACCCAGTACTTC. The encoded protein is CASSQDLNRGALAGPETQYF.

The gene calls are TRBV5-1 and TRBJ2-1, with 12 bases matching TRBD2. Germline lookup yields CDR1 SGHRS and CDR2 YFSETQ. The V and J ends lost 4 bases and 0 bases, in that order; junction bases with no gene match: 2. The CDR3 runs 16 residues. Here the CDR3 DNA reads TGCGCCAGCAGCCGACTAGCGGGAGACTCCTACAATGAGCAGTTCTTC. Amino acids: CASSRLAGDSYNEQFF.

This rearrangement joins TRBV19 to TRBJ1-2, with 7 bases aligning to TRBD1. Per the germline V gene, CDR1 is LNHDA and CDR2 is SQIVND (reference sequence). This CDR3 spans 15 amino acids. The V and J ends lost 9 bases and 4 bases, in that order; junction bases with no gene match: 14. CDR3 coding DNA: TGTGCCAGCGATTCTGGGGACAGTGTCCTCTATGGCTACACCTTC. Its protein product is CASDSGDSVLYGYTF. The complete variable domain, with remaining parts taken from reference TRBV19 and TRBJ1-2, reads DGGITQSPKYLFRKEGQNVTLSCEQNLNHDAMYWYRQDPGQGLRLIYYSQIVNDFQKGDIAEGYSVSREKKESFPLTVTSAQKNPTAFYLCASDSGDSVLYGYTFGSGTRLTVV.

This chain connects TRBV28 to TRBJ2-7, with D maybe TRBD2 (6 bases). CDR1 and CDR2 from the germline V gene are MDHEN and SYDVKM. V lost 5 bases and J lost 2, with 13 bases in between. The CDR3 length is 14 residues. The DNA of the CDR3 is TGTGCCAGCAGTCCAGGAGGGATAGCCTACGAGCAGTACTTC. Residues: CASSPGGIAYEQYF. The variable domain in full, completed from reference TRBV28 and TRBJ2-7, reads DVKVTQSSRYLVKRTGEKVFLECVQDMDHENMFWYRQDPGLGLRLIYFSYDVKMKEKGDIPEGYSVSREKKERFSLILESASTNQTSMYLCASSPGGIAYEQYFGPGTRLTVT.

The chain employs TRBV6-1 and TRBJ2-7, with D tentatively TRBD1 or TRBD2 (5 bases each). Germline V gene sequence: CDR1 MNHNS, CDR2 SASEGT. The length of the CDR3 is 13 residues. V dropped 6 bases and J dropped 8 bases, with 17 bases sitting between them. The CDR3 region has the DNA TGTGCCAGCAGCCCCGGGACGCATATCCAGCAGTACTTC. Translated: CASSPGTHIQQYF.

Notes on this clone: This CDR3 is also generated by other DNA sequences in the sample. The chain joins TRBV6-5 to TRBJ2-2; D remains ambiguous. The CDR3 loop spans 14 amino acids. Looked up from germline, CDR1 is MNHEY and CDR2 is SVGAGI. Trimming removed 2 bases at V and 2 bases at J, with 6 bases between. The CDR3 protein is CASSYRQNTGELFF. In nucleotides, the CDR3 is TGTGCCAGCAGTTACCGCCAAAACACCGGGGAGCTGTTTTTT.

This chain connects TRBV28 to TRBJ2-3; maybe TRBD2 (6 bases). Germline-derived CDR1 and CDR2 are MDHEN and SYDVKM. V lost 4 bases to trimming and J lost 5 bases, with 13 bases between them. CDR3 length equals 14 residues. CDR3 loop: CASSSPGTRDTQYF. CDR3 DNA: TGTGCCAGCAGTTCCCCCGGGACTCGAGATACGCAGTATTTT.

This chain links TRBV15 with TRBJ1-3, with a weak D call TRBD1 (5 bases). V lost 1 base, J lost 0 bases, and 10 bases lay in between. In germline, CDR1 is LNHNV, CDR2 YYDKDF (reference sequence). CDR3 length: 16 residues. CDR3 residues: CATSRGDQGSGNTIYF. CDR3 coding DNA: TGTGCCACCAGCAGAGGCGATCAGGGCTCTGGAAACACCATATATTTT. The full variable domain, rest sourced from reference TRBV15 and TRBJ1-3, is DAMVIQNPRYQVTQFGKPVTLSCSQTLNHNVMYWYQQKSSQAPKLLFHYYDKDFNNEADTPDNFQSRRPNTSFCFLDIRSPGLGDTAMYLCATSRGDQGSGNTIYFGEGSWLTVV.

This clone was counted between two and nine times. The chain carries TRBV27 and TRBJ2-4, with 8 bases lining up with TRBD1. The V gene's germline CDR1 is MNHEY and CDR2 SMNVEV (reference sequence). V dropped 4 bases and J dropped 8; count of bases not matched to a gene: 4. There are 13 residues in the CDR3. In nucleotides, the CDR3 is TGTGCCAGCAGTTGGACAGGGCAGGACATTCAGTACTTC. This codes for CASSWTGQDIQYF.

The gene calls are TRBV5-1 and TRBJ1-2, with TRBD1 matching 8 bases. Per germline, CDR1 SGHRS and CDR2 YFSETQ. The V and J ends lost 4 bases and 5 bases, in that order; junction bases with no gene match: 10. The CDR3 consists of 15 residues. Here the CDR3 reads CASSPGQGAGYGYTF. The CDR3 region has the DNA TGCGCCAGCAGCCCCGGACAGGGCGCAGGGTATGGCTACACCTTC.

The chain has TRBV7-9 and TRBJ2-1; the match to TRBD1 covers 7 bases. J gave up 8 bases and V 6 bases, and 4 bases lay outside the gene matches. The CDR3 is 12 residues long. CDR1 and CDR2 (germline): SEHNR, FQNEAQ (reference sequence). The CDR3, as DNA: TGTGCCAGCAGAACAGGGGTAGATGAGCAGTTCTTC. Translating it yields CASRTGVDEQFF.

This clone was detected once. The chain combines TRBV5-1 with TRBJ1-4; D ambiguous. Germline CDR1 is SGHRS and CDR2 is YFSETQ. Trimming pared 4 bases from V and 4 bases from J, leaving 11 bases between. This CDR3 spans 14 amino acids. The CDR3, as DNA: TGCGCCAGCAGCCCCCTCCCCGATAATGAAAAACTGTTTTTT. Its protein is CASSPLPDNEKLFF.

Worth noting for this clone: Other DNA sequences in the same sample also yield this CDR3. The V gene is TRBV5-1, the J gene TRBJ2-1; 7 positions agree with TRBD2. Trimming cost V 4 bases and J 0 bases; bases outside gene matches: 4. CDR3 length equals 15 residues. Germline V gives CDR1 SGHRS, CDR2 YFSETQ. This CDR3 reads CASSPRGSSYNEQFF. The DNA of the CDR3 is TGCGCCAGCAGCCCGCGGGGGAGCTCCTACAATGAGCAGTTCTTC. Full variable domain (missing parts from reference TRBV5-1 and TRBJ2-1): KAGVTQTPRYLIKTRGQQVTLSCSPISGHRSVSWYQQTPGQGLQFLFEYFSETQRNKGNFPGRFSGRQFSNSRSEMNVSTLELGDSALYLCASSPRGSSYNEQFFGPGTRLTVL.

The chain recombines TRBV5-6 with TRBJ2-5, with TRBD1 matching 8 bases. This CDR3 is built from 13 residues. Germline-derived CDR1 and CDR2 are SGHDT and YYEEEE. J gave up 10 bases and V 4 bases, and 9 bases lay outside the gene matches. The CDR3 nucleotides are TGTGCCAGCAGCCTTCGGACAGGGCAGAACCAGTACTTC. It codes for CASSLRTGQNQYF.

This chain joins TRBV4-3 and TRBJ2-1; D call uncertain. Germline V gives CDR1 LGHNA, CDR2 YSLEER. V lost 0 bases to trimming and J lost 3 bases, with 18 bases between them. The CDR3 contains 18 residues. CDR3 amino acids: CASSQEEIVRDFYNEQFF. CDR3 coding DNA: TGCGCCAGCAGCCAAGAGGAAATTGTCCGTGACTTCTACAATGAGCAGTTCTTC.

This chain uses TRBV10-1 with TRBJ2-7; D ambiguous. The CDR3 has 16 amino acids. Trimming took off 2 bases at V and 0 bases at J, with 14 bases between the two ends. Germline lookup yields CDR1 WNHNN and CDR2 SYGVQD (reference sequence). CDR3: CASSEGPGISSYEQYF. DNA for the CDR3: TGCGCCAGCAGTGAGGGGCCAGGAATCAGCTCCTACGAGCAGTACTTC.

V is TRBV5-1 and J is TRBJ2-3; a possible D gene is TRBD1 (5 bases). Trimming took off 1 base at V and 2 bases at J, with 11 bases between the two ends. The germline CDR1 and CDR2 sequences are SGHRS and YFSETQ. This CDR3 is built from 15 residues. CDR3 nucleotide sequence: TGCGCCAGCAGCTTGAATGTACAGGACACAGATACGCAGTATTTT. It specifies CASSLNVQDTDTQYF.

This rearrangement joins TRBV29-1 to TRBJ1-2; no reliable D call. Germline loops: CDR1 SQVTM, CDR2 ANQGSEA. The CDR3 runs to 13 residues. Trimming took off 8 bases at V and 8 bases at J, with 21 bases between the two ends. DNA of the CDR3: TGCAGCTCTTTTTCCGGAGGGCGTGGGGGCTACACCTTC. Encoded protein: CSSFSGGRGGYTF.

The V gene is TRBV27, the J gene TRBJ2-2; TRBD2 might be the D (5 bases). The germline gives CDR1 MNHEY, CDR2 SMNVEV (reference sequence). CDR3 length: 14 amino acids. V was clipped by 2 bases and J by 1 base, with 5 bases between them. CDR3 DNA sequence: TGTGCCAGCAGTTTACGGGAGAACACCGGGGAGCTGTTTTTT. Its translation: CASSLRENTGELFF.

The chain joins TRBV5-5 to TRBJ1-3; a possible D gene is TRBD1 (6 bases). This CDR3 is built from 14 residues. V was trimmed by 2 bases and J by 4 bases, leaving 10 bases between them. The germline V gene has CDR1 SGHKS and CDR2 YYEKEE (reference sequence). The CDR3 DNA reads TGTGCCAGCAGCTTCGGACAGATAGGAAACACCATATATTTT. The encoded protein is CASSFGQIGNTIYF. Combining the CDR3 with reference TRBV5-5 and TRBJ1-3 gives the whole variable domain DAGVTQSPTHLIKTRGQQVTLRCSPISGHKSVSWYQQVLGQGPQFIFQYYEKEERGRGNFPDRFSARQFPNYSSELNVNALLLGDSALYLCASSFGQIGNTIYFGEGSWLTVV.